This T cell receptor beta chain was obtained from a study of blood T cell repertoires in COVID-19. Study-level background: Acute and convalescent COVID-19 samples came from the United States, Italy and Spain.

V was shortened by 5 bases and J by 3 bases, with 17 bases between the two germline ends. The germline CDR1 and CDR2 sequences are PRHDT and FYEKMQ (reference sequence). The CDR3 extends over 15 amino acids. Clones were read by immunoSEQ multiplex PCR, and TCRdb kept only the in-frame ones, dropping some. The profile covers about 380,000 clones, with about 88% appearing a single time and about 1.2% taken by the ten largest. Sequencing input: PBMCs or T cells enriched from blood (not recorded which). The rearrangement links TRBV13 to TRBJ2-7; weak D call: TRBD2 (6 bases). The sequence came from a woman aged 18 to 35 who had recovered from COVID-19. CDR3 nucleotide sequence: TGTGCCAGCAGCCCCCATTCGGGACTGAGCTACGAGCAGTACTTC. Translated: CASSPHSGLSYEQYF.